These 10 T cell receptor beta chains were sequenced from one sample in a study of T cell responses to AZD1222 COVID-19 vaccine. Sequenced by immunoSEQ multiplex PCR; TCRdb stores in-frame clones only, minus some. The table shows 210,000 or so clones, with just over 90% occurring only once. Material: peripheral blood, obtained on day 0 of MenACWY control vaccination. The receptors were gathered from an adult in good health.

As for this clone: The sample holds other DNA sequences that translate to the same CDR3. This chain uses TRBV30 with TRBJ1-1; D unresolved. The CDR3 loop spans 13 amino acids. V lost 0 bases and J 1 base, leaving 6 bases between the germline ends. Looked up from germline, CDR1 is GTSNPN and CDR2 is SVGIG (reference sequence). In DNA form, the CDR3 reads TGTGCCTGGAGTGTACAAGGGAACACTGAAGCTTTCTTT. It codes for CAWSVQGNTEAFF.

This chain joins TRBV3-1 (or the pseudogene TRBV3-2) and TRBJ1-5; no reliable D call. This CDR3 has 17 residues. Between the trimmed V and J ends, which lost 0 bases and 0 bases, there was a span of 12 bases. The germline V gene has CDR1 LGHDT and CDR2 YNNKEL (reference sequence). The chain's CDR3 is CASSQDRAGYSNQPQHF. The CDR3 nucleotides read TGTGCCAGCAGCCAAGATCGGGCGGGGTATAGCAATCAGCCCCAGCATTTT.

The gene calls are TRBV6-1 and TRBJ2-3, with 10 bases fitting TRBD1. V lost 2 bases to trimming and J lost 3 bases; unmatched junction nucleotides: 8. The germline CDR1 and CDR2 sequences are MNHNS and SASEGT. The CDR3 is 17 residues long. Written as DNA, the CDR3 is TGTGCCAGCAGTGAACTCACTCCGGGACAGGGGACAGATACGCAGTATTTT. Translation: CASSELTPGQGTDTQYF.

The chain joins TRBV25-1 to TRBJ1-2; TRBD1 is a possible D gene (5 bases). The CDR3 covers 16 residues. V gave up 3 bases and J gave up 7 bases, with 21 bases separating them. In germline, CDR1 is MGHDK, CDR2 SYGVNS. The CDR3 DNA follows: TGTGCCAGCAGTGAGCCAGGATCCCCGGGGGTTAGTGGCTACACCTTC. Translation gives CASSEPGSPGVSGYTF.

The CDR3: CASSPGIYEQYF. In DNA form, the CDR3 reads TGCGCCAGCAGCCCTGGGATCTACGAGCAGTACTTC. The chain recombines TRBV5-1 with TRBJ2-7; D is unclear. CDR3 length: 12 amino acids. CDR1 and CDR2 from the germline V gene are SGHRS and YFSETQ. The ends were cut back, 4 bases at V and 3 bases at J, with 8 bases in the middle. The whole variable domain, filled in from reference TRBV5-1 and TRBJ2-7, reads KAGVTQTPRYLIKTRGQQVTLSCSPISGHRSVSWYQQTPGQGLQFLFEYFSETQRNKGNFPGRFSGRQFSNSRSEMNVSTLELGDSALYLCASSPGIYEQYFGPGTRLTVT.

This clone came up a few times. This chain uses TRBV6-1 with TRBJ2-4; D is possibly TRBD2 (6 bases). V dropped 3 bases and J dropped 5 bases, with 11 bases sitting between them. CDR1 and CDR2 from the germline V gene are MNHNS and SASEGT. CDR3 length equals 14 residues. The CDR3 spells CASSDMGGQNIQYF. The CDR3 DNA reads as TGTGCCAGCAGTGATATGGGGGGACAAAACATTCAGTACTTC.

In this sample, this clone turned up once. The rearrangement joins TRBV7-2 to TRBJ1-2, with no clear D. Germline-derived CDR1 and CDR2 are SGHTA and FQGNSA. Trimming removed 5 bases from V and 5 bases from J, with 12 bases in between. This CDR3 is built from 13 residues. The CDR3 loop is CASSQDTLYGYTF. CDR3 sequence (DNA): TGTGCCAGCAGCCAAGACACTCTGTATGGCTACACCTTC. Using reference TRBV7-2 and TRBJ1-2 for the parts outside the CDR3, the full variable domain is GAGVSQSPSNKVTEKGKDVELRCDPISGHTALYWYRQSLGQGLEFLIYFQGNSAPDKSGLPSDRFSAERTGGSVSTLTIQRTQQEDSAVYLCASSQDTLYGYTFGSGTRLTVV.

The chain employs TRBV30 and TRBJ2-2, with 9 bases that match TRBD1. CDR1 is GTSNPN and CDR2 is SVGIG in the germline V gene (reference sequence). This CDR3 spans 13 amino acids. Trimming took 7 bases from V and 4 from J; bases not matched to a gene: 4. The CDR3 protein is CALDRGGTGELFF. CDR3 DNA: TGTGCCTTGGACAGGGGTGGCACCGGGGAGCTGTTTTTT.

V usage is TRBV15 and J usage is TRBJ1-6; 8 bases line up with TRBD1. CDR1 is LNHNV, CDR2 YYDKDF, per germline (reference sequence). This CDR3 comprises 13 residues. The ends lost 8 bases at V and 7 bases at J; junction bases unmatched: 4. In nucleotides, the CDR3 is TGTGCCACCGGACAGGGTGGCAATTCACCCCTCCACTTT. This sequence encodes CATGQGGNSPLHF.

The chain links TRBV7-9 to TRBJ2-2, with D uncertain. Trimming stripped 6 bases from V and 6 bases from J, with 14 bases between. Germline V lookup: CDR1 SEHNR, CDR2 FQNEAQ (reference sequence). This CDR3 contains 14 residues. Here the CDR3 DNA reads TGTGCCAGCAGAGTAGGGTTATTTCCCGGGGAGCTGTTTTTT. It yields the protein CASRVGLFPGELFF.